This entry describes one T cell receptor beta chain. There is no known antigen for this receptor. No base quality information exists; no much larger clone differs at one position. CDR1 and CDR2 are read off the germline V gene (reference sequence) as GTSNPN and SVGIG. Counted from cysteine to phenylalanine, this CDR3 has 16 amino acids. The DNA shown is the 48-base CDR3, in frame from base 1. A distance of 18 bases separates the germline ends of V and J, which lose 3 bases and 4 bases respectively. The source of the sample is a study of technical replicates of blood from a handful of donors (dated by TCRdb to about 2017). Libraries were made using the immunoSEQ multiplex PCR assay. Entries here come from immuneACCESS through TCRdb and include only in-frame sequences with V and J called. Some clones fail to appear in such tables; in the studies checked, an unresolved V gene covers under half of the shortfall, and the cause of the remainder is unknown. In this sample the table shows some 76,000 clones, approximately 98% of which occur a single time. The top ten constitute around 0.22% of the sample.

This sequence uses TRBV30 and TRBJ1-4; the D gene is not confidently resolved. Material for sequencing was T cells isolated from PBMCs. The clonotype originates from a human donor in good health. The nucleotides read TGTGCCTGGAGGGAACCCGACCGGAGATTTAATGAAAAACTGTTTTTT. It translates to CAWREPDRRFNEKLFF.